These T cell receptor beta chains were read from a single sample in a study of T cell responses to AZD1222 COVID-19 vaccine. Generated by immunoSEQ multiplex PCR, the TCRdb table keeps only in-frame clones and is missing some. The data contain some 170,000 clones, just under 95% of them singletons. Here the sequenced sample was peripheral blood, taken on day 0 of AZD1222 vaccination. The origin of the receptors is an adult in good health. CDR3s leave out the opening cysteine and the closing phenylalanine or tryptophan. Each record gives: V gene, J gene, CDR3 protein.

>TRBV7-9|TRBJ2-1
ASSDITGYHEQF
>TRBV11-2|TRBJ1-1
ASSLVEDTEAF
>TRBV5-6|TRBJ2-1
ASSLFLTRGAGGINEQF
>TRBV4-1|TRBJ2-5
ASSQLGLEGGTQY
>TRBV5-5|TRBJ2-5
ASSLRPGLEKETQY
>TRBV9|TRBJ1-1
ASRPGFTGTEAF
>TRBV28|TRBJ1-5
ASSPIIRLSQPQH
>TRBV18|TRBJ1-5
ASSDRVGNQPQH
>TRBV9|TRBJ1-1
ASSVSTGWSATEAF
>TRBV5-5|TRBJ2-1
ASSEGTDRYNEQF
>TRBV18|TRBJ1-1
ASSPLGRLISPEAF
>TRBV4-1|TRBJ2-1
ASSHQGEGNEQF
>TRBV11-2|TRBJ2-2
ASSHGVTTGELF
>TRBV10-3|TRBJ1-6
AISDGAGENSPLH
>TRBV5-1|TRBJ2-3
ASSTSVPFTDTQY
>TRBV18|TRBJ1-3
ASSPSTGLGNTIY
>TRBV15|TRBJ2-2
ATSRDRRGGPTGELF
>TRBV6-2/TRBV6-3|TRBJ2-3
ASSASGRTTGATQY
>TRBV2|TRBJ1-2
ASSNRDAYT
>TRBV7-3|TRBJ2-1
ASSPGTSGYNEQF
>TRBV24-1|TRBJ1-1
ATSDGNTEAF
>TRBV11-2|TRBJ2-2
ASSLVGGIAGELF
>TRBV27|TRBJ1-1
ASRATYRGLGTEAF
>TRBV7-2|TRBJ2-7
ASSLGRSYEQY
>TRBV4-2|TRBJ2-5
ASSLHTGETQY
>TRBV5-1|TRBJ1-1
ASRFTVDNTEAF
>TRBV14|TRBJ1-3
ASSTGDGNTIY
>TRBV5-1|TRBJ2-7
ASSRDRGGYEQY
>TRBV29-1|TRBJ2-5
SVGHGGSETQY
>TRBV7-9|TRBJ2-1
ASSRTSGGRNEQF
>TRBV3-1/TRBV3-2|TRBJ2-7
ASSQGGWRGDTSYEQY
>TRBV11-2|TRBJ2-7
ASSSGQASSYEQY
>TRBV10-3|TRBJ1-1
AIRRNPDGNTEAF
>TRBV30|TRBJ2-3
AWRSEGSHTQY
>TRBV3-1/TRBV3-2|TRBJ2-5
ASSHYRTGGQETQY
>TRBV7-7|TRBJ2-1
ASSFSVAGGATSEQF
>TRBV19|TRBJ2-3
ASSRRGGSLSTDTQY
>TRBV5-1|TRBJ2-2
ASSHGTTTGELF
>TRBV7-8|TRBJ1-5
ASSLGNSNQPQH
>TRBV28|TRBJ1-2
ASSLRYTLYGYT
>TRBV28|TRBJ2-7
ASSLGGLEEQY
>TRBV4-1|TRBJ1-5
ASSQGPVDQPQH
>TRBV30|TRBJ2-6
AWGESGANVLT
>TRBV6-5|TRBJ2-5
ASSQGSGETQY
>TRBV30|TRBJ2-5
AWSLFRPGGGETQY
>TRBV7-9|TRBJ2-7
ASSPGDRQFPPYEQY
>TRBV11-2|TRBJ1-6
ASGGTGSPLH
>TRBV4-1|TRBJ1-2
ASSQEDRAGYT
>TRBV2|TRBJ2-1
ASSVPTGRSYNEQF
>TRBV3-1/TRBV3-2|TRBJ1-5
ASSSGDQPQH
>TRBV6-6|TRBJ1-1
ASRHTGIEAF